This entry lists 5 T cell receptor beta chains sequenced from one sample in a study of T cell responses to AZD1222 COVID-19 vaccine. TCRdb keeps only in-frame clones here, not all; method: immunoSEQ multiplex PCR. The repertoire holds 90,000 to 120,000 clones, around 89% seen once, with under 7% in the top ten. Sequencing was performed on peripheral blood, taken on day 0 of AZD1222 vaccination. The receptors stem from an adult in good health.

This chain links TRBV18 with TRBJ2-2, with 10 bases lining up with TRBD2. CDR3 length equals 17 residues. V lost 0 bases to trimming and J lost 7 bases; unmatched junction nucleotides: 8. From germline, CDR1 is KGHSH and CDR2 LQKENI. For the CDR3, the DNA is TGTGCCAGCTCACCACCGACGGGGGCTAGCGGGAGCGGGGAGCTGTTTTTT. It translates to CASSPPTGASGSGELFF.

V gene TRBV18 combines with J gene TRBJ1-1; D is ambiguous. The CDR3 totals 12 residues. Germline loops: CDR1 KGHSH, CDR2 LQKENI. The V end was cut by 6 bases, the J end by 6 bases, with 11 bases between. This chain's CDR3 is CASSPERPEAFF. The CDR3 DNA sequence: TGTGCCAGCTCCCCAGAGCGTCCTGAAGCTTTCTTT. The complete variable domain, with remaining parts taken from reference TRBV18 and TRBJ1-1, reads NAGVMQNPRHLVRRRGQEARLRCSPMKGHSHVYWYRQLPEEGLKFMVYLQKENIIDESGMPKERFSAEFPKEGPSILRIQQVVRGDSAAYFCASSPERPEAFFGQGTRLTVV.

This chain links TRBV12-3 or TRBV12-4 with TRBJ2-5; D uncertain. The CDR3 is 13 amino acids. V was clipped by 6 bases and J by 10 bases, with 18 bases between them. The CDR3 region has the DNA TGTGCCAGCAGGGGATCCGTGGCAGGATACCAGTACTTC. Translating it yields CASRGSVAGYQYF.

The CDR3 DNA reads TGTGCCAGCAGCTTAAGCTCGCGGGAGGGGAATGAGCAGTTCTTC. This sequence encodes CASSLSSREGNEQFF. This chain joins TRBV7-8 and TRBJ2-1; TRBD2 aligns across 9 bases. V lost 2 bases to trimming and J lost 7 bases; unmatched junction nucleotides: 6. Germline V gene data show CDR1 as SGHVS and CDR2 as FQNEAQ. There are 15 residues in the CDR3. Full variable domain (missing parts from reference TRBV7-8 and TRBJ2-1): GAGVSQSPRYKVAKRGQDVALRCDPISGHVSLFWYQQALGQGPEFLTYFQNEAQLDKSGLPSDRFFAERPEGSVSTLKIQRTQQEDSAVYLCASSLSSREGNEQFFGPGTRLTVL.

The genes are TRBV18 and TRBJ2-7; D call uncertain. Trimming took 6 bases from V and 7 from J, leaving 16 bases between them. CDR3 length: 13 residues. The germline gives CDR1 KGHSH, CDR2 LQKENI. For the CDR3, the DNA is TGTGCCAGCTCCCTAGACGGCCTACGGGAGCAGTACTTC. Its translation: CASSLDGLREQYF.